What follows are 7 T cell receptor beta chains derived from one specimen sequenced in a study of a mutant IDH1 vaccine in newly diagnosed glioma. Time point specified: week 23, last vaccination. Every vaccine dose comprised 300 ug of mutant IDH1 20-mer peptide plus topical imiquimod. Their cognate antigens are unknown. Profiled with immunoSEQ multiplex PCR; TCRdb holds only in-frame clones, not every one. The sample has roughly 51,000 clones; roughly 77% are singletons. Sequenced here: PBMCs, sampled from a glioma patient whose treatment included an IDH1 peptide vaccine. These receptors came from a woman between 40 and 50 years old with glioma. Some clones in this sample may be carry-over from other donors' samples.

The rearrangement joins TRBV7-8 to TRBJ2-3, with D tentatively TRBD1 or TRBD2 (5 bases each). Trimming stripped 5 bases from V and 6 bases from J, with 15 bases between. Germline CDR1 and CDR2: SGHVS and FQNEAQ. The CDR3 is 14 residues long. The CDR3 is CASSQGPFRDTQYF. The CDR3 bases are TGTGCCAGCAGCCAGGGACCCTTCAGGGATACGCAGTATTTT. Full variable domain (remainder filled in from reference TRBV7-8 and TRBJ2-3): GAGVSQSPRYKVAKRGQDVALRCDPISGHVSLFWYQQALGQGPEFLTYFQNEAQLDKSGLPSDRFFAERPEGSVSTLKIQRTQQEDSAVYLCASSQGPFRDTQYFGPGTRLTVL.

This chain links TRBV6-5 with TRBJ2-7, with D perhaps TRBD1 (6 bases). The CDR3 has 13 amino acids. Trimming removed 6 bases at V and 3 bases at J, with 12 bases between. Germline-derived CDR1 and CDR2 are MNHEY and SVGAGI. The CDR3 region has the DNA TGTGCCAGCAGATCGACAGGACTCTACGAGCAGTACTTC. Its protein is CASRSTGLYEQYF.

The chain couples TRBV25-1 to TRBJ2-7; D not resolved. The germline V and J ends were trimmed by 3 bases and 7 bases, with 13 bases remaining between them. The CDR3 covers 13 residues. The germline V gene encodes CDR1 MGHDK and CDR2 SYGVNS. CDR3 DNA sequence: TGTGCCAGCAGTGAGGCAGGCGGCAGGGAGCAGTACTTC. This encodes CASSEAGGREQYF.

This clone has just one count. The genes are TRBV7-9 and TRBJ1-1; D is unclear. Germline V gene data show CDR1 as SEHNR and CDR2 as FQNEAQ (reference sequence). V dropped 0 bases and J dropped 0 bases, with 11 bases sitting between them. The CDR3 contains 16 residues. The CDR3 is CASSLAGSQLNTEAFF. The CDR3 bases are TGTGCCAGCAGCTTAGCTGGAAGTCAGCTGAACACTGAAGCTTTCTTT. Based on the CDR3 plus reference TRBV7-9 and TRBJ1-1, the full variable domain is DTGVSQNPRHKITKRGQNVTFRCDPISEHNRLYWYRQTLGQGPEFLTYFQNEAQLEKSRLLSDRFSAERPKGSFSTLEIQRTEQGDSAMYLCASSLAGSQLNTEAFFGQGTRLTVV.

The chain couples TRBV6-5 to TRBJ1-1; a weak D match, TRBD1 (5 bases). V lost 0 bases, J lost 0 bases, and 11 bases lay in between. The CDR3 has 16 residues. Germline CDR1 is MNHEY and CDR2 is SVGAGI. The CDR3 sequence is CASSYSGGAVNTEAFF. The CDR3 nucleotides are TGTGCCAGCAGTTACTCGGGGGGAGCGGTGAACACTGAAGCTTTCTTT.

This CDR3 reads CASSRALDNRKETQYF. The CDR3 nucleotides read TGCGCCAGCAGCCGGGCCCTTGACAACCGCAAAGAGACCCAGTACTTC. J is TRBJ2-5 and V is TRBV4-1; unclear D gene. CDR3 length: 16 residues. Germline CDR1 is MGHRA and CDR2 is YSYEKL. Between the trimmed V and J ends, which lost 4 bases and 3 bases, there was a span of 18 bases.

The V gene is TRBV7-2, the J gene TRBJ1-5; no clear D. The length of the CDR3 is 14 residues. The germline CDR1 and CDR2 sequences are SGHTA and FQGNSA. Trimming shortened V by 2 bases and J by 0 bases, and 5 bases separated the two germline ends. The CDR3 spells CASSLMDSNQPQHF. The DNA for the CDR3 is TGTGCCAGCAGCTTAATGGATAGCAATCAGCCCCAGCATTTT.